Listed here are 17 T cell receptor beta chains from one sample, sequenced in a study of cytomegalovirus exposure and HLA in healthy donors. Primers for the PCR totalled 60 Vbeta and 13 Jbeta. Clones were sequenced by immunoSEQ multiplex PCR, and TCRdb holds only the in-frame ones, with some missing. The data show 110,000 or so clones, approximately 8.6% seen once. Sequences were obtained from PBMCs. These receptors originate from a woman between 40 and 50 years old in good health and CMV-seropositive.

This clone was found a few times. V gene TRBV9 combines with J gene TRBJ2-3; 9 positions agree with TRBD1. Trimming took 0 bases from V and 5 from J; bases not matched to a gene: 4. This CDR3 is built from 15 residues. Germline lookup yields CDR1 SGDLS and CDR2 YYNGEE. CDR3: CASSVGGQGQDTQYF. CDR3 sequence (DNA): TGTGCCAGCAGCGTAGGGGGACAGGGTCAAGATACGCAGTATTTT. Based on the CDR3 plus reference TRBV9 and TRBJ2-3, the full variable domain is DSGVTQTPKHLITATGQRVTLRCSPRSGDLSVYWYQQSLDQGLQFLIQYYNGEERAKGNILERFSAQQFPDLHSELNLSSLELGDSALYFCASSVGGQGQDTQYFGPGTRLTVL.

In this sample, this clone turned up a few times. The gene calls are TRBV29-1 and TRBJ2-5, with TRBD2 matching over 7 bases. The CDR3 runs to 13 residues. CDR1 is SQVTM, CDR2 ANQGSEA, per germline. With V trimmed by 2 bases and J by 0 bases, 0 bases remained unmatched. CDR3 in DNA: TGCAGCGTTGAACTAGCGGACCAAGAGACCCAGTACTTC. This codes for CSVELADQETQYF.

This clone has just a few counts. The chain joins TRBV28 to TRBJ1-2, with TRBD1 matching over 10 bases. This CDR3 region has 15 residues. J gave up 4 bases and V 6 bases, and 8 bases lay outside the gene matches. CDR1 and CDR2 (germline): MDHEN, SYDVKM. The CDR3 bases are TGTGCCAGCAGACCCCCCCGGGACAGGGGCTATGGCTACACCTTC. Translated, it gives CASRPPRDRGYGYTF.

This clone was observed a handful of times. This CDR3 reads CAWSGQGADTQYF. The CDR3 region has the DNA TGTGCCTGGAGTGGACAGGGGGCTGATACGCAGTATTTT. The J gene is TRBJ2-3, the V gene TRBV30; 10 positions match TRBD1. Per the germline V gene, CDR1 is GTSNPN and CDR2 is SVGIG (reference sequence). The CDR3 is made up of 13 amino acids. The V and J ends lost 1 base and 6 bases, in that order; junction bases with no gene match: 1.

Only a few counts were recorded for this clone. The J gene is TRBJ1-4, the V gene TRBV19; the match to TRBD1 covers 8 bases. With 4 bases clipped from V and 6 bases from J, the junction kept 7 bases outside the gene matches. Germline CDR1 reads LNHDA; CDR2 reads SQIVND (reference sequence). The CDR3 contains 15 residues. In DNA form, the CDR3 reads TGTGCCAGTAGTAGTCTCAGGGGGCTTGATGAAAAACTGTTTTTT. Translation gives CASSSLRGLDEKLFF.

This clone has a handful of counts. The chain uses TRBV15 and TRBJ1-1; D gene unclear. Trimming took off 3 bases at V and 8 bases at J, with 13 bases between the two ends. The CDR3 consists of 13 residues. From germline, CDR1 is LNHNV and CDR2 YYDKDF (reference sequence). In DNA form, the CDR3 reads TGTGCCACCAGCAGGGGTATGACAAGGGAAGCTTTCTTT. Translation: CATSRGMTREAFF.

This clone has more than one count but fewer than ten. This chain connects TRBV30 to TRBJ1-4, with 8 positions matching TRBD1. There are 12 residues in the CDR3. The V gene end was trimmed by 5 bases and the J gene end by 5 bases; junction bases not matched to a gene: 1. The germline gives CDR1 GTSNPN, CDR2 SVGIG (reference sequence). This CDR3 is CAWDRGNEKLFF. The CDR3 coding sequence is TGTGCCTGGGACAGGGGAAATGAAAAACTGTTTTTT.

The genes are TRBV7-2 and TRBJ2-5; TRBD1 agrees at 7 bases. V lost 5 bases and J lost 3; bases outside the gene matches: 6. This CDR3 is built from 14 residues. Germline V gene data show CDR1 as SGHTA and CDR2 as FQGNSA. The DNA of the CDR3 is TGTGCCAGCAGCCAAGAGACAGGGAAAGAGACCCAGTACTTC. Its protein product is CASSQETGKETQYF.

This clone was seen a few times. The CDR3 coding sequence is TGTGCCAGTAATCTACAGGGATCAGGTGAGCAGTACTTC. This gives the protein CASNLQGSGEQYF. This rearrangement joins TRBV6-6 to TRBJ2-7; possible D gene TRBD1, 6 bases. Between the trimmed V and J ends, which lost 9 bases and 7 bases, there was a span of 19 bases. Germline assignment: CDR1 MNHNY and CDR2 SVGAGI (reference sequence). The CDR3 runs to 13 residues.

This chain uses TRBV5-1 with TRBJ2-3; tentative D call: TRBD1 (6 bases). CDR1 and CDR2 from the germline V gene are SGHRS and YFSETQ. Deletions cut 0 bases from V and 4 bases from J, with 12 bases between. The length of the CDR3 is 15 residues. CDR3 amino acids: CASSLVAQGADTQYF. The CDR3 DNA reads TGCGCCAGCAGCTTGGTCGCACAGGGTGCAGATACGCAGTATTTT.

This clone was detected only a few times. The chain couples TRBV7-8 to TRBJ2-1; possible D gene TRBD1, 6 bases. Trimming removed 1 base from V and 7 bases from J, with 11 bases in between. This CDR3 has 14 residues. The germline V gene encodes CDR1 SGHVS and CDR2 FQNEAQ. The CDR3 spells CASSLVYRDNEQFF. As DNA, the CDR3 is TGTGCCAGCAGCTTAGTCTACAGGGATAATGAGCAGTTCTTC.

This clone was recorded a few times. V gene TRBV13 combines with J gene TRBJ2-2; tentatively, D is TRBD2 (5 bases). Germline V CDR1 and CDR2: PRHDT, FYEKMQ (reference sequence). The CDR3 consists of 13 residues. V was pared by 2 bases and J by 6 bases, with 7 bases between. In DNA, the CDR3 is TGTGCCAGCAGCTTATCGGGGTCCGGGGAGCTGTTTTTT. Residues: CASSLSGSGELFF.

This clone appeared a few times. CDR3 sequence reads: CASSFVGTGGRSPLHF. CDR3 sequence (DNA): TGTGCCAGCAGTTTTGTTGGGACAGGGGGCCGGTCACCCCTCCACTTT. The chain links TRBV6-6 to TRBJ1-6, with TRBD1 matching over 12 bases. The CDR3 runs 16 residues. Germline loops: CDR1 MNHNY, CDR2 SVGAGI (reference sequence). V gave up 4 bases and J gave up 10 bases; unmatched junction bases: 8.

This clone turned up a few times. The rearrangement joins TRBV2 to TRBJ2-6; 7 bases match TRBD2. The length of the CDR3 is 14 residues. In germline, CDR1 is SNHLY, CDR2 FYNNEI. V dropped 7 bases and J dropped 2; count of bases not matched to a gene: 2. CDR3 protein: CASTGRAGANVLTF. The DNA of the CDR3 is TGTGCCAGCACGGGGAGGGCTGGGGCCAACGTCCTGACTTTC.

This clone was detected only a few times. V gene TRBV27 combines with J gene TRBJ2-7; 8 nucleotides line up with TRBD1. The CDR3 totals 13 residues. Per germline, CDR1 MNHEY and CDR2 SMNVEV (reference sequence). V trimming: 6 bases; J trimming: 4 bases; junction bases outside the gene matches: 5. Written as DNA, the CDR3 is TGTGCCAGCAGGGGGACAGGCCGTTACGAGCAGTACTTC. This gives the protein CASRGTGRYEQYF.

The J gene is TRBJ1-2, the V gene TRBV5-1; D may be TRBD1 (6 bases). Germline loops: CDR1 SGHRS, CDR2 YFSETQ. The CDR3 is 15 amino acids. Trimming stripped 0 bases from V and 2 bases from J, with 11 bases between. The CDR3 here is CASSLDPGQNYGYTF. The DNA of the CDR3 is TGCGCCAGCAGCTTGGACCCCGGACAGAACTATGGCTACACCTTC.

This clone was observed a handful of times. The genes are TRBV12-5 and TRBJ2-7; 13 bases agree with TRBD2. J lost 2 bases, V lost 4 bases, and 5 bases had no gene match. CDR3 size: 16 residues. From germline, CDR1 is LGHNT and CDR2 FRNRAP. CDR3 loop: CASGSGLAGAPYEQYF. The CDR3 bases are TGTGCTAGTGGTTCTGGACTAGCGGGGGCCCCCTACGAGCAGTACTTC.